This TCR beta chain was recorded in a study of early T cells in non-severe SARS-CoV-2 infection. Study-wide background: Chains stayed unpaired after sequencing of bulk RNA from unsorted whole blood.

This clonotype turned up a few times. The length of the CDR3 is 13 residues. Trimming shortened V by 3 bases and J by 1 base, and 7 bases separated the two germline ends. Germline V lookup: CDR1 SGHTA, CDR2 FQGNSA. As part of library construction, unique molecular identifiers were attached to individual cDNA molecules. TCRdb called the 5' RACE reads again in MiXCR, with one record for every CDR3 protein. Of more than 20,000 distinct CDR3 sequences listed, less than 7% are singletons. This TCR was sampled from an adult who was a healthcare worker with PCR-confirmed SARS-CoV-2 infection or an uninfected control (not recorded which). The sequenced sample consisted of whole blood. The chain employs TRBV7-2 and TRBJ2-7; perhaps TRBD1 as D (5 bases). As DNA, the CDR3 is TGTGCCAGCAGCTTCAGACAGTCCTACGAGCAGTACTTC. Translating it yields CASSFRQSYEQYF.